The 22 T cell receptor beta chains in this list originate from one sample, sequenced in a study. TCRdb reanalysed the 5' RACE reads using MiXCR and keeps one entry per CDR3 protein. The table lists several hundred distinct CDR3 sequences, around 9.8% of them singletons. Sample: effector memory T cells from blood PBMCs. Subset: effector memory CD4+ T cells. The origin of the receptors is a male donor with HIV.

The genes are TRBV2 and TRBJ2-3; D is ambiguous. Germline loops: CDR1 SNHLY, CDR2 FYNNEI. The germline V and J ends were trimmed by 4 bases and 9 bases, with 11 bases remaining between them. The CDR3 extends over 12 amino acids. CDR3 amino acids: CASSGDEKTQYF. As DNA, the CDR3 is TGTGCCAGCAGTGGGGATGAAAAGACGCAGTATTTT.

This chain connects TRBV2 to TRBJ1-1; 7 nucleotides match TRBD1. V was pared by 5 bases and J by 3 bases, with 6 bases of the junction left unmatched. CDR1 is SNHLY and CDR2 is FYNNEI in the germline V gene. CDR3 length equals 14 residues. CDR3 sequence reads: CASSTKDRYTEAFF. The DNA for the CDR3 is TGTGCCAGCAGTACCAAGGACAGGTACACTGAAGCTTTCTTT.

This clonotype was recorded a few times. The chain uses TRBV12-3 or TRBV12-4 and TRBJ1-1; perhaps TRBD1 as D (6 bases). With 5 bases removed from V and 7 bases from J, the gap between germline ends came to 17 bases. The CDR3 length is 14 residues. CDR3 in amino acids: CASSRDGGRGEAFF. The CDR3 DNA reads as TGTGCCAGCAGTCGAGATGGGGGGCGCGGTGAAGCTTTCTTT.

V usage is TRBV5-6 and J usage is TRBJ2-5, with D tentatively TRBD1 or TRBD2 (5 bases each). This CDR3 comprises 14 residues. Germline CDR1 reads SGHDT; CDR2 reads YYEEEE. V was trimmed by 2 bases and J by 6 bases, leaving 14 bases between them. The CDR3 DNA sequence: TGTGCCAGCAGCTTTACCAGGACGGGGCAGACCCAGTACTTC. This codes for CASSFTRTGQTQYF.

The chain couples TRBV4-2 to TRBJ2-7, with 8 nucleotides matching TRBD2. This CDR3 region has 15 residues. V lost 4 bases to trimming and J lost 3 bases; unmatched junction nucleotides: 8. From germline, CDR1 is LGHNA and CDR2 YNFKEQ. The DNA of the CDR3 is TGTGCCAGCAGCCCAGGGGCAGCGGGGGTCTACGAGCAGTACTTC. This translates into CASSPGAAGVYEQYF.

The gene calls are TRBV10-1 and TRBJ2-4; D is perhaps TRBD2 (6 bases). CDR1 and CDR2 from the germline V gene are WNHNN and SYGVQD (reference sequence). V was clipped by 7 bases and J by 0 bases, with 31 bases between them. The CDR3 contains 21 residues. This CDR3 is CASKSRDYERAYELAKNIQYF. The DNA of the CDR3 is TGCGCCAGCAAGTCCCGTGACTATGAGCGGGCATACGAATTAGCCAAAAACATTCAGTACTTC.

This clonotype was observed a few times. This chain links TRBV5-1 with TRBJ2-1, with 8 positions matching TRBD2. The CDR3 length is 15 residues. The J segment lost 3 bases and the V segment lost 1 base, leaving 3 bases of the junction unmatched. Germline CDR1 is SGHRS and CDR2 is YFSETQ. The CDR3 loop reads CASSLSSGGYNEQFF. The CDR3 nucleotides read TGCGCCAGCAGCTTGTCGAGCGGGGGCTACAATGAGCAGTTCTTC.

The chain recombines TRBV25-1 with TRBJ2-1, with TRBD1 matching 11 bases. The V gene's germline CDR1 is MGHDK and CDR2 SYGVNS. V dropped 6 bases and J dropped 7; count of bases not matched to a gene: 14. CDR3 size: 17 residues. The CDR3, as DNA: TGTGCCAGCAGCCCCCCTCCGGGGACAGGGGGTAGGAATGAGCAGTTCTTC. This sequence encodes CASSPPPGTGGRNEQFF.

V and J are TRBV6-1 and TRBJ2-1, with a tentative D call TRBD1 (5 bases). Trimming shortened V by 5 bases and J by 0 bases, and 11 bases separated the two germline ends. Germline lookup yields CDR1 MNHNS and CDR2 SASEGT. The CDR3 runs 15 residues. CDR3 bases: TGTGCCAGCAGTCTAGGGGTAATCTCCTACAATGAGCAGTTCTTC. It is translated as CASSLGVISYNEQFF.

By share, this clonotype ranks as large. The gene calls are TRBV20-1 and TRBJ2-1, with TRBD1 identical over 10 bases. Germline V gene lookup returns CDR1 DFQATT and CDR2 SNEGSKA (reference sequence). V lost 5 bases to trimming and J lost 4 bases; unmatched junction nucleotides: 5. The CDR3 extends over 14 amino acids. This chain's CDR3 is CSALRDRGYNEQFF. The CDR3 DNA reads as TGCAGTGCTCTCCGGGACAGGGGTTACAATGAGCAGTTCTTC.

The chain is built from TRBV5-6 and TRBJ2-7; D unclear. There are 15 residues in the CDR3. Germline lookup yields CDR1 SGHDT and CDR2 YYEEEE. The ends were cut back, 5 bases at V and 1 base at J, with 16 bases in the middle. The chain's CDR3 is CASSFGLQSSYEQYF. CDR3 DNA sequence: TGTGCCAGCAGTTTTGGTTTGCAGTCGTCCTACGAGCAGTACTTC.

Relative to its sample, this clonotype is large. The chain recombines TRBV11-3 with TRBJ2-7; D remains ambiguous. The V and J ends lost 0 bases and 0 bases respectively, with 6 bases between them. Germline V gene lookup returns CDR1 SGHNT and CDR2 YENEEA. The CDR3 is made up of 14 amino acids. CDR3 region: CASSLEGSSYEQYF. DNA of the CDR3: TGTGCCAGCAGCTTAGAAGGGTCCTCCTACGAGCAGTACTTC. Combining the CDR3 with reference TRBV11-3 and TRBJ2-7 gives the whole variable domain EAGVVQSPRYKIIEKKQPVAFWCNPISGHNTLYWYLQNLGQGPELLIRYENEEAVDDSQLPKDRFSAERLKGVDSTLKIQPAELGDSAVYLCASSLEGSSYEQYFGPGTRLTVT.

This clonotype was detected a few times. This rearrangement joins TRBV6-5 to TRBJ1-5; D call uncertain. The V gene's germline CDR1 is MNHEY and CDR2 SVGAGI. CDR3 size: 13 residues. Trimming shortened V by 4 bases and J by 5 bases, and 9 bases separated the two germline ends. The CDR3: CASSSSPDQPQHF. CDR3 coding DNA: TGTGCCAGCAGTTCCTCGCCGGATCAGCCCCAGCATTTT.

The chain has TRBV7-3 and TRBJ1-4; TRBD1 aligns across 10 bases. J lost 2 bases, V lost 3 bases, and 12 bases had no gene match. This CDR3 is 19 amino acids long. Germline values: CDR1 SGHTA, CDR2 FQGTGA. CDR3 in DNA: TGTGCCAGCAGCTTTATTGTCCAGGACAGGGGGTACACTAATGAAAAACTGTTTTTT. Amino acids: CASSFIVQDRGYTNEKLFF. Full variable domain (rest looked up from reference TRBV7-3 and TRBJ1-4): GAGVSQTPSNKVTEKGKYVELRCDPISGHTALYWYRQSLGQGPEFLIYFQGTGAADDSGLPNDRFFAVRPEGSVSTLKIQRTERGDSAVYLCASSFIVQDRGYTNEKLFFGSGTQLSVL.

In nucleotides, the CDR3 is TGCAGCGTTGCGGGGGACACTGAAGCTTTCTTT. Its translation: CSVAGDTEAFF. V usage is TRBV29-1 and J usage is TRBJ1-1; possibly TRBD1 for D (5 bases). Germline assignment: CDR1 SQVTM and CDR2 ANQGSEA. Trimming left V 4 bases short and J 3 bases short, with 6 bases between. The CDR3 spans 11 residues. Looking up the rest from reference TRBV29-1 and TRBJ1-1 gives the full variable domain: SAVISQKPSRDICQRGTSLTIQCQVDSQVTMMFWYRQQPGQSLTLIATANQGSEATYESGFVIDKFPISRPNLTFSTLTVSNMSPEDSSIYLCSVAGDTEAFFGQGTRLTVV.

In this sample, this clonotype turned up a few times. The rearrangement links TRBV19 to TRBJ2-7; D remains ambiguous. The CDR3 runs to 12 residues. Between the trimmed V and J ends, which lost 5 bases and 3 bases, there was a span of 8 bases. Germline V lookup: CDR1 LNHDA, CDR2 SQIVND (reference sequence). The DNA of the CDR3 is TGTGCCAGTAGTGCATACCACTACGAGCAGTACTTC. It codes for CASSAYHYEQYF.

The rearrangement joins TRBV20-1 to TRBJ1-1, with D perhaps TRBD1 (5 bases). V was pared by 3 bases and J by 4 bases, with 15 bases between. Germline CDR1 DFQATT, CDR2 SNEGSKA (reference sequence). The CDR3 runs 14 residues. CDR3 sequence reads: CSARRGGSGTEAFF. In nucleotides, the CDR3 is TGCAGTGCTAGGCGGGGGGGTTCAGGCACTGAAGCTTTCTTT.

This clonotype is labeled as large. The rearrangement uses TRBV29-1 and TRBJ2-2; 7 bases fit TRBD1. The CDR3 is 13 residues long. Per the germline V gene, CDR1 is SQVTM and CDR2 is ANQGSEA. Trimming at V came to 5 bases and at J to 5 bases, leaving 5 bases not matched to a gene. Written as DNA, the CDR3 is TGCAGCGTTAAGACAGGGCGGACCGGGGAGCTGTTTTTT. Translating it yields CSVKTGRTGELFF.

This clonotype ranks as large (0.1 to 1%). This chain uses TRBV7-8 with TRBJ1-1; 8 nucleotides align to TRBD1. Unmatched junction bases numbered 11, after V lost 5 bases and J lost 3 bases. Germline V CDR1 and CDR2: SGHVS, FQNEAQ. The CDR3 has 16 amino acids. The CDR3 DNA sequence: TGTGCCAGCAGCAAAGGGACAGGACTATGGGACACTGAAGCTTTCTTT. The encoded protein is CASSKGTGLWDTEAFF.

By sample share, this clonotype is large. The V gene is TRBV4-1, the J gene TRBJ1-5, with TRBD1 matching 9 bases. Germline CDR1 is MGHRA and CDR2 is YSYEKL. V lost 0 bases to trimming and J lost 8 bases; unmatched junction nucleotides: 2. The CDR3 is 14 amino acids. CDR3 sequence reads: CASSQDGTGKPQHF. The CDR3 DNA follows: TGCGCCAGCAGCCAAGACGGGACAGGGAAGCCCCAGCATTTT.

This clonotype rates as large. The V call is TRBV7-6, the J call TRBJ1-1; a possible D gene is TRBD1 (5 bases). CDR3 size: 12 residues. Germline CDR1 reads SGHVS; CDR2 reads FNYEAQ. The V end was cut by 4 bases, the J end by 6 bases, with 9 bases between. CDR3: CASSSTVPEAFF. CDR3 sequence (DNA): TGTGCCAGCAGCTCGACAGTTCCTGAAGCTTTCTTT.

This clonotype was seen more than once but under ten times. The CDR3 region has the DNA TGTGCCATCAGTGAGGTAGGGCCCTACTATGGCTACACCTTC. Translating it yields CAISEVGPYYGYTF. The rearrangement links TRBV10-3 to TRBJ1-2; the D is unclear. With 2 bases removed from V and 3 bases from J, the gap between germline ends came to 10 bases. The CDR3 covers 14 residues. Germline CDR1 is ENHRY and CDR2 is SYGVKD.